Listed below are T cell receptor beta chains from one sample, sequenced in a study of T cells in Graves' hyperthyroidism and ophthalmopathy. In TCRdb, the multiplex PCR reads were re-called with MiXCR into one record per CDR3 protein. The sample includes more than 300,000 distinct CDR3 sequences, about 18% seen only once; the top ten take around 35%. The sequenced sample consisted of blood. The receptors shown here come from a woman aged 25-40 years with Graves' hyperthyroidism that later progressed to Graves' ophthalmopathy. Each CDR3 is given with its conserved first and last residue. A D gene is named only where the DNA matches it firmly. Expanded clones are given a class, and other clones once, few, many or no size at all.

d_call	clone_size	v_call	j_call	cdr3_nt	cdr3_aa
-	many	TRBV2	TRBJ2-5	TGTGCCAGCATGGCGGGTCAAGAGACCCAGTACTTC	CASMAGQETQYF
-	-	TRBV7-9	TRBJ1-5	TGTGCCAGCGGTCCCAGCGGGAGCAATCAGCCCCAGCATTTT	CASGPSGSNQPQHF
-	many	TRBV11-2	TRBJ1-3	TGTGCCAGCAGCTTAGATGCGTGGGAAAGGAGCTCTGGAAACACCATATATTTT	CASSLDAWERSSGNTIYF
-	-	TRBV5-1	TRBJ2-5	TGCGCCAGCAGCTCCGGGACACCAACTTACCAAGAGACCCAGTACTTC	CASSSGTPTYQETQYF
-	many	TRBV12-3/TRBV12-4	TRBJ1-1	TGTGCCAGCAGCCCTCAAGGGTGGGGTATGAACACTGAAGCTTTCTTT	CASSPQGWGMNTEAFF
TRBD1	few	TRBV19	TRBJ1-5	TGTGCCAGTAGTAGATCCGGGACAGGGCATCAGCCCCAGCATTTT	CASSRSGTGHQPQHF
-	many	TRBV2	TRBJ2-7	TGTGCCAGCAGTGACAGGGCCTACGAGCAGTACTTC	CASSDRAYEQYF
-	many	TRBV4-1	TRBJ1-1	TGCGCCAGCAGCCAATCGGGGGTTGAAGCTTTCTTT	CASSQSGVEAFF
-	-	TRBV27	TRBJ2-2	TGTGCCAGCAACTGGAGGGGGCGTTTCGGGGAGCTGTTTTTT	CASNWRGRFGELFF
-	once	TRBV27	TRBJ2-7	TGTGCCAGCGGCAGGGCTAGCTCCTACGAGCAGTACTTC	CASGRASSYEQYF
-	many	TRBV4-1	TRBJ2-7	TGCGCCAGCAGCCAAGGTGGAGGGGCGTACTACGAGCAGTACTTC	CASSQGGGAYYEQYF
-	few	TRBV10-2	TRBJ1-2	TGCGCCAGCAGTGAGTGGGCACAGGGCCCCATTGGCTACACCTTC	CASSEWAQGPIGYTF
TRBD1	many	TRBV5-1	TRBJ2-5	TGCGCCAGCAGCATAGGGACAGGAGTAGAAGAGACCCAGTACTTC	CASSIGTGVEETQYF
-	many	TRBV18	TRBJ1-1	TGTGCCAGCTCACCACGGGGGGACTTCCAAGCTTTCTTT	CASSPRGDFQAFF
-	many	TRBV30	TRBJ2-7	TGTGCCTGGAGTGTTTCGGACGAGCAGTACTTC	CAWSVSDEQYF
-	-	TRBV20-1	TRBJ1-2	TGCAGTGCCCCGGTCGCCCGGGAACCCGAAAACTATGGCTACACCTTC	CSAPVAREPENYGYTF
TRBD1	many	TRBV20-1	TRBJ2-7	TGCAGTGCTATGGACGGGACAGCTTCCTACGAGCAGTACTTC	CSAMDGTASYEQYF
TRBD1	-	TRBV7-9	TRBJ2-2	TGTGCCAGCAGTCGATGGACAGGGGGCTCTTTGAACACCGGGGAGCTGTTTTTT	CASSRWTGGSLNTGELFF
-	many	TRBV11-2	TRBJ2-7	TGTGCCAGCAGCTTAGCGGGTTGGGTCGTGAAGGACGAGCAGTACTTC	CASSLAGWVVKDEQYF
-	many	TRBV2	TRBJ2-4	TGTGCCAGCAGTGAAGCAGAGGTATCAAACATTCAGTACTTC	CASSEAEVSNIQYF
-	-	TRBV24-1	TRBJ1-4	TGTGCCACCAGTGTCCCGACGGCCGGCGGTCAGGAAAAACTGTTTTTT	CATSVPTAGGQEKLFF
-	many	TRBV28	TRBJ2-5	TGTGCCAGCAGTTTATTAGCCCCGGCGTACCAAGAGACCCAGTACTTC	CASSLLAPAYQETQYF
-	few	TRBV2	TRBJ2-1	TGTGCCAGCAGTGAAGGGGCCTGGCGGTACAATGAGCAGTTCTTC	CASSEGAWRYNEQFF
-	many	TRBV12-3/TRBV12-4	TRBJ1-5	TGTGCCAGCAGTTTAGCGGCAGGCCTTGAACCCCAGCATTTT	CASSLAAGLEPQHF
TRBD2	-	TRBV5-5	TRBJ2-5	TGTGCCAGCAGCCCGGGAACTAGCGGACAAGAGACCCAGTACTTC	CASSPGTSGQETQYF
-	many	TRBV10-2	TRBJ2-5	TGCGCCAGCAGTGGAGAACTTAAAGAGACCCAGTACTTC	CASSGELKETQYF
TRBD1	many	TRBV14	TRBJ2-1	TGTGCCAGCAGCCAACCAACCCTAGGGACAGCCTATACCTACAATGAGCAGTTCTTC	CASSQPTLGTAYTYNEQFF
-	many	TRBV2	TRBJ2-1	TGTGCCAGCAGTGAGTACCGGGACTTCAGGTACAATGAGCAGTTCTTC	CASSEYRDFRYNEQFF
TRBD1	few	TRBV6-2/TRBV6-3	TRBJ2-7	TGTGCCAGCAGTTACCCCGCTTCGGGACAGGGGTCATCTAATCCCGACGAGCAGTACTTC	CASSYPASGQGSSNPDEQYF
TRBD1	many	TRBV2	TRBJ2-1	TGTGCCAGCAGTAAGATGCAGACAGGGGCTGGTGAGCAGTTCTTC	CASSKMQTGAGEQFF
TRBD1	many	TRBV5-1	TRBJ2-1	TGCGCCAGCAGCCCGGGACAGTTCCACAATAATGAGCAGTTCTTC	CASSPGQFHNNEQFF
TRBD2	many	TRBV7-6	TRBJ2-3	TGTGCCAGCAGCTTAAACAGCGTACTAGCGGTAGATACGCAGTATTTT	CASSLNSVLAVDTQYF
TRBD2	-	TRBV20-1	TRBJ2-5	TGCAGTGCTAGCGGGAGGGCGGCCCAGTACTTC	CSASGRAAQYF
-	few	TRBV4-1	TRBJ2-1	TGCGCCAGCAGCCAAGTAGATCTAGGATTTTACAATGAGCAGTTCTTC	CASSQVDLGFYNEQFF
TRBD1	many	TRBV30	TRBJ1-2	TGTGCCTGGGTACAGACAGGGGGATCGGGCTACACCTTC	CAWVQTGGSGYTF